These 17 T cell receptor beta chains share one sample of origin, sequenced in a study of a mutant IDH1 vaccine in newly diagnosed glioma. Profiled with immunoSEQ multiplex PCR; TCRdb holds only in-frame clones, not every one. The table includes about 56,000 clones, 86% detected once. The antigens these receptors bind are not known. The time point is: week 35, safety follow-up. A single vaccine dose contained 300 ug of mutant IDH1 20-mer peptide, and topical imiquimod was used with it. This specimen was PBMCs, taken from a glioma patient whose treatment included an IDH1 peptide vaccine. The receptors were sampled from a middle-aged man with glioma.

CDR3 in DNA: TGTGCCAGCAGTTACCCCTCCAGGAACACTGAAGCTTTCTTT. Encoded protein: CASSYPSRNTEAFF. J is TRBJ1-1 and V is TRBV6-5; D unclear. In germline, CDR1 is MNHEY, CDR2 SVGAGI. V lost 2 bases and J lost 1, with 8 bases in between. The CDR3 length is 14 residues.

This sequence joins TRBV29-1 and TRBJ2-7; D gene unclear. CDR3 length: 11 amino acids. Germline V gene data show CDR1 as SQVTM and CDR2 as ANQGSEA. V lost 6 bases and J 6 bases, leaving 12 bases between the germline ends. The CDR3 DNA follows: TGCAGCGTGAACCGGGCCGCCGAGCAGTACTTC. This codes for CSVNRAAEQYF.

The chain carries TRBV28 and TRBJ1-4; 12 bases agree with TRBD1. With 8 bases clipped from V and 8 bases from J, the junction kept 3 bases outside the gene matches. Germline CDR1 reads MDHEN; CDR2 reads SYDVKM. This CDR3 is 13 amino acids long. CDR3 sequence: CASGTGGREKLFF. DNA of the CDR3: TGTGCCAGCGGGACAGGGGGCCGGGAAAAACTGTTTTTT.

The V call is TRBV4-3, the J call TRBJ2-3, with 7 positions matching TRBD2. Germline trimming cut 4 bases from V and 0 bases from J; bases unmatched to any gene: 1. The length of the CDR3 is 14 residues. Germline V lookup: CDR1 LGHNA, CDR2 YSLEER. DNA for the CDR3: TGCGCCAGCAGCCGGGGGGGGAGCACAGATACGCAGTATTTT. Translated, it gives CASSRGGSTDTQYF.

Written as DNA, the CDR3 is TGCGCCAGCAGCCTACTAGCTACGTCATCCGAGCAGTTCTTC. Protein product: CASSLLATSSEQFF. J is TRBJ2-1 and V is TRBV5-1; tentative D call: TRBD2 (6 bases). V was pared by 4 bases and J by 10 bases, with 18 bases between. CDR1 and CDR2 (germline): SGHRS, YFSETQ. The CDR3 spans 14 residues.

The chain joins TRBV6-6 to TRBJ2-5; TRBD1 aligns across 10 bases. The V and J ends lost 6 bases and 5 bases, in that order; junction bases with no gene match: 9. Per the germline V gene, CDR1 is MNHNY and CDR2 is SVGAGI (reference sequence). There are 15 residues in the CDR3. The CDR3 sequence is CASSPGQGGYETQYF. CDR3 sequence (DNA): TGTGCCAGCAGCCCCGGACAGGGGGGATACGAGACCCAGTACTTC.

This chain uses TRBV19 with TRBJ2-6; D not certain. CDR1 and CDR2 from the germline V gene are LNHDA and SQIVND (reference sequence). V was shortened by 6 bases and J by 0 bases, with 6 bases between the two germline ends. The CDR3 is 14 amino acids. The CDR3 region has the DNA TGTGCCAGTAGAAGGAACTCTGGGGCCAACGTCCTGACTTTC. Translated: CASRRNSGANVLTF.

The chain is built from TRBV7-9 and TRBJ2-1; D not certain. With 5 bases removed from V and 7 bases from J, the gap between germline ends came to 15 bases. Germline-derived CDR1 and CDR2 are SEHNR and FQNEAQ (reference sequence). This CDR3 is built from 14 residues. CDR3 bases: TGTGCCAGCAGCCTCTACGGGTTCAGAAATGAGCAGTTCTTC. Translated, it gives CASSLYGFRNEQFF. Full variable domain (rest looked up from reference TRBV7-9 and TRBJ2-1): DTGVSQNPRHKITKRGQNVTFRCDPISEHNRLYWYRQTLGQGPEFLTYFQNEAQLEKSRLLSDRFSAERPKGSFSTLEIQRTEQGDSAMYLCASSLYGFRNEQFFGPGTRLTVL.

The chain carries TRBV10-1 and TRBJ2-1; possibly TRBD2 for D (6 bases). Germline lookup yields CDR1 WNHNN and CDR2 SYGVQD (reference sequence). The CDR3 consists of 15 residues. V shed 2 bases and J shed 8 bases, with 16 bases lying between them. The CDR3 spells CASSERLDGSHEQFF. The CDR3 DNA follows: TGCGCCAGCAGTGAGAGACTAGATGGGAGTCATGAGCAGTTCTTC.

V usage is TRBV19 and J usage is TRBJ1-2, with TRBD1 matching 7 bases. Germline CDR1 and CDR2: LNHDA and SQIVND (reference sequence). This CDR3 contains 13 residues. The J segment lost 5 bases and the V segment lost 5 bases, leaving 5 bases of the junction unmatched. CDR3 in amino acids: CASSRDSLYGYTF. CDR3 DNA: TGTGCCAGTAGTCGGGACAGCCTGTATGGCTACACCTTC.

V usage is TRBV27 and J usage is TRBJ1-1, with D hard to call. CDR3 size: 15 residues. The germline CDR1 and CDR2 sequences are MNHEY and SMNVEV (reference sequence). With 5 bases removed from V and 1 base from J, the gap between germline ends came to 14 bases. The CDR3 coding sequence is TGTGCCAGCAGTCGCCTTTTTGCAGCGAACACTGAAGCTTTCTTT. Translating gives CASSRLFAANTEAFF.

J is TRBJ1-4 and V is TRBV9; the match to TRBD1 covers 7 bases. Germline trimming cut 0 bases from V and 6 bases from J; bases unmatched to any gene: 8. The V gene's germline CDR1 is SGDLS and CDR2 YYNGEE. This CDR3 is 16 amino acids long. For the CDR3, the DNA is TGTGCCAGCAGCGTAGCTCTCGGAACAGGGGATGAAAAACTGTTTTTT. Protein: CASSVALGTGDEKLFF.

The CDR3 here is CASSSQGLTDTQYF. The CDR3 nucleotides read TGCGCCAGCAGTTCGCAGGGACTCACAGATACGCAGTATTTT. The gene calls are TRBV5-1 and TRBJ2-3; weak D call: TRBD2 (6 bases). Germline V gene lookup returns CDR1 SGHRS and CDR2 YFSETQ. V lost 5 bases and J 2 bases, leaving 12 bases between the germline ends. The length of the CDR3 is 14 residues.

CDR3 in amino acids: CASSFRGTKNIQYF. As DNA, the CDR3 is TGTGCCAGCAGTTTTCGGGGTACCAAAAACATTCAGTACTTC. The chain carries TRBV28 and TRBJ2-4, with a tentative D call TRBD2 (5 bases). The CDR3 covers 14 residues. The V end lost 3 bases, the J end lost 2 bases, and 8 bases lay between the germline ends. CDR1 and CDR2 from the germline V gene are MDHEN and SYDVKM.

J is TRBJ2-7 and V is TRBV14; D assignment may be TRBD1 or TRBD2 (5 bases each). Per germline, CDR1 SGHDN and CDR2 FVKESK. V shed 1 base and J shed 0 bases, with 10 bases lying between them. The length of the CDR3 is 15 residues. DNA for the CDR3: TGTGCCAGCAGCCAAGCCGGGGCCTTCTCCTACGAGCAGTACTTC. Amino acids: CASSQAGAFSYEQYF.

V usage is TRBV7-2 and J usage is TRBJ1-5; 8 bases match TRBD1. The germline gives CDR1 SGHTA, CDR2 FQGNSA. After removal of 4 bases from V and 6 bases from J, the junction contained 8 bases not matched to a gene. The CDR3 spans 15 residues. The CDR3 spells CASSSGSRGLQPQHF. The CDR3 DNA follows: TGTGCCAGCAGCTCAGGGAGCAGGGGGCTTCAGCCCCAGCATTTT.

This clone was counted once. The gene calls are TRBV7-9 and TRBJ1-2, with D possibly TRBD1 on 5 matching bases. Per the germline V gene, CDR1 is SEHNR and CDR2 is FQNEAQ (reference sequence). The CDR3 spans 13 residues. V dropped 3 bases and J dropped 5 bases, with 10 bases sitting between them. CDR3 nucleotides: TGTGCCAGCAGCTTGGGCAGGGCATATGGCTACACCTTC. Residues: CASSLGRAYGYTF. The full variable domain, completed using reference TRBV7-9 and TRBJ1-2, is DTGVSQNPRHKITKRGQNVTFRCDPISEHNRLYWYRQTLGQGPEFLTYFQNEAQLEKSRLLSDRFSAERPKGSFSTLEIQRTEQGDSAMYLCASSLGRAYGYTFGSGTRLTVV.